The 21 T cell receptor beta chains reported below all come from one sample, sequenced in a study of Graves' ophthalmopathy and Graves' hyperthyroidism. Researchers took RNA transcripts and amplified TCR beta CDR3 regions from them. In the first round, RT-PCR was carried out with HTBI primers, and a multiplex PCR formed the second round. TCRdb re-called the multiplex PCR reads with MiXCR, one entry per CDR3 protein. The data contain around 600,000 distinct CDR3 sequences, about two fifths of them singletons. Sequenced material: peripheral blood. The receptors stem from an adult man with Graves' ophthalmopathy.

In its sample, this clonotype was seen many times. J is TRBJ1-5 and V is TRBV7-9, with D perhaps TRBD1 (5 bases). Trimming cost V 1 base and J 2 bases, with 9 bases left between them. Germline V gives CDR1 SEHNR, CDR2 FQNEAQ (reference sequence). The CDR3 contains 15 residues. The CDR3, as DNA: TGTGCCAGCAGCTTAGACAGGATCGGCAATCAGCCCCAGCATTTT. It yields the protein CASSLDRIGNQPQHF.

The V and J genes are TRBV7-6 and TRBJ1-5, with TRBD1 matching 9 bases. This CDR3 contains 13 residues. The V gene's germline CDR1 is SGHVS and CDR2 FNYEAQ. Trimming at V came to 6 bases and at J to 11 bases, leaving 8 bases not matched to a gene. The CDR3 bases are TGTGCCAGCAGTAAACGACAGGGGGAGACCCAGCATTTT. Protein: CASSKRQGETQHF.

There are many counts of this clonotype. In DNA, the CDR3 is TGTGCCATCAGTGAGGTCCGAGAAAAACTGTTTTTT. This codes for CAISEVREKLFF. This chain uses TRBV10-3 with TRBJ1-4; no firm D call. The germline CDR1 and CDR2 sequences are ENHRY and SYGVKD. Trimming left V 2 bases short and J 8 bases short, with 6 bases between. There are 12 residues in the CDR3.

This clonotype came up many times. The chain is built from TRBV2 and TRBJ2-5; D might be TRBD2 (6 bases). Germline V gene sequence: CDR1 SNHLY, CDR2 FYNNEI. The CDR3 covers 15 residues. The ends were cut back, 6 bases at V and 2 bases at J, with 16 bases in the middle. CDR3 residues: CASSPEIAEQETQYF. The DNA for the CDR3 is TGTGCCAGCAGCCCTGAGATAGCGGAGCAAGAGACCCAGTACTTC.

This clonotype has just one count. This chain links TRBV10-2 with TRBJ1-2, with D tentatively TRBD1 (5 bases). The CDR3 extends over 14 amino acids. Germline lookup yields CDR1 WSHSY and CDR2 SAAADI. V was clipped by 4 bases and J by 0 bases, with 9 bases between them. The CDR3 reads CASSGSGANYGYTF. Written as DNA, the CDR3 is TGCGCCAGCAGTGGATCGGGGGCTAACTATGGCTACACCTTC.

This clonotype was picked up many times. The chain combines TRBV25-1 with TRBJ1-3; D is perhaps TRBD1 (5 bases). Germline-derived CDR1 and CDR2 are MGHDK and SYGVNS. V shed 1 base and J shed 4 bases, with 14 bases lying between them. CDR3 length: 16 residues. The CDR3, as DNA: TGTGCCAGCAGTGAATTTTCGGGGACGGGCGGAAACACCATATATTTT. Translated: CASSEFSGTGGNTIYF.

The chain links TRBV4-1 to TRBJ2-5; D is perhaps TRBD1 or TRBD2 (5 bases each). The CDR3 runs 15 residues. V was cut by 2 bases and J by 2 bases, with 12 bases left in between. The germline gives CDR1 MGHRA, CDR2 YSYEKL. CDR3 sequence (DNA): TGCGCCAGCAGCCAACACGGGACGGCACAAGAGACCCAGTACTTC. Its protein is CASSQHGTAQETQYF.

This clonotype was seen ten or more times. The CDR3 DNA follows: TGTGCCAGTAGTATAGTGGCCAGAATCTCCGAGTATGGCTACACCTTC. It is translated as CASSIVARISEYGYTF. This sequence joins TRBV19 and TRBJ1-2; no definite D call. Germline CDR1 and CDR2: LNHDA and SQIVND (reference sequence). The CDR3 runs 16 residues. Trimming cost V 1 base and J 5 bases, with 17 bases left between them.

The CDR3 sequence is CSVGADYEQYF. Written as DNA, the CDR3 is TGCAGCGTCGGAGCAGACTACGAGCAGTACTTC. The chain recombines TRBV29-1 with TRBJ2-7; D remains unclear. This CDR3 comprises 11 residues. Germline V gene lookup returns CDR1 SQVTM and CDR2 ANQGSEA. Trimming stripped 6 bases from V and 3 bases from J, with 9 bases between.

CDR3 sequence reads: CASRKQGQVLETQYF. The DNA of the CDR3 is TGTGCCAGCAGAAAACAGGGACAGGTCCTGGAGACCCAGTACTTC. This chain joins TRBV2 and TRBJ2-5, with 8 positions matching TRBD1. CDR3 length equals 15 residues. The V gene end was trimmed by 6 bases and the J gene end by 5 bases; junction bases not matched to a gene: 11. Germline V CDR1 and CDR2: SNHLY, FYNNEI.

This clonotype has a count of ten or more. In DNA, the CDR3 is TGTGCCAGCAATAGACAGGGAAATTCACCCCTCCACTTT. This translates into CASNRQGNSPLHF. This chain connects TRBV12-3 or TRBV12-4 to TRBJ1-6, with 7 bases fitting TRBD1. The CDR3 is 13 amino acids. Losses at the gene ends were 7 bases for V and 7 bases for J; bases not matched to a gene: 4.

The CDR3 bases are TGCAGCGCGGGACGGACGCCCCAAGGCTACACCTTC. Its protein is CSAGRTPQGYTF. The rearrangement uses TRBV29-1 and TRBJ1-2; D is possibly TRBD1 (5 bases). This CDR3 comprises 12 residues. Germline CDR1 is SQVTM and CDR2 is ANQGSEA. V lost 7 bases, J lost 8 bases, and 17 bases lay in between.

This clonotype was observed many times. The chain uses TRBV5-1 and TRBJ2-7; 16 nucleotides match TRBD2. With V trimmed by 0 bases and J by 2 bases, 2 bases remained unmatched. CDR3 length equals 17 residues. Germline loops: CDR1 SGHRS, CDR2 YFSETQ. DNA for the CDR3: TGCGCCAGCAGCTTGGCAGGGACTAGCGGGAGGGCCTACGAGCAGTACTTC. Translation gives CASSLAGTSGRAYEQYF.

With regard to this clonotype: Relative to the germline gene, one junction end is altered; a read error may explain this. The gene calls are TRBV12-3 or TRBV12-4 and TRBJ2-5; perhaps TRBD2 as D (6 bases). CDR3 length: 14 amino acids. CDR3 region: CVSSLGLLQETQHF. In DNA form, the CDR3 reads TGTGTCAGCAGTCTGGGACTTCTTCAAGAGACCCAGCACTTC.

The table lists this clonotype with a count of one. A much larger clone is a single base away; this may be a read error. The gene calls are TRBV7-9 and TRBJ1-5, with TRBD1 identical over 12 bases. Germline-derived CDR1 and CDR2 are SEHNR and FQNEAQ (reference sequence). CDR3 length: 19 residues. The ends lost 5 bases at V and 3 bases at J; junction bases unmatched: 14. The DNA for the CDR3 is TGTGCCAGCAGCCCACTCACCGGGACAGGGGGCGCGAACAATCAGCCCCAGCATTTT. Translating gives CASSPLTGTGGANNQPQHF.

The sample holds many counts of this clonotype. This chain links TRBV6-5 with TRBJ2-5, with 8 bases lining up with TRBD2. Germline V lookup: CDR1 MNHEY, CDR2 SVGAGI. The CDR3 extends over 15 amino acids. The V segment lost 5 bases and the J segment 0 bases; nucleotides outside the gene matches: 5. CDR3 sequence: CASSPSGGHQETQYF. Written as DNA, the CDR3 is TGTGCCAGCAGTCCGAGCGGGGGACACCAAGAGACCCAGTACTTC.

This clonotype appeared many times. The chain is built from TRBV20-1 and TRBJ2-7; the D gene is possibly TRBD1 (5 bases). The CDR3 length is 13 residues. Trimming shortened V by 3 bases and J by 3 bases, and 12 bases separated the two germline ends. The germline gives CDR1 DFQATT, CDR2 SNEGSKA (reference sequence). The CDR3 reads CSASEKTVYEQYF. In DNA form, the CDR3 reads TGCAGTGCTAGCGAAAAGACAGTCTACGAGCAGTACTTC.

V usage is TRBV29-1 and J usage is TRBJ2-7, with D hard to call. Germline CDR1 reads SQVTM; CDR2 reads ANQGSEA. The CDR3 is made up of 12 amino acids. The DNA of the CDR3 is TGCAGTGAAATTAGGGTGGTCGGAGAGCAGTACTTC. Amino acid sequence: CSEIRVVGEQYF.

V is TRBV6-1 and J is TRBJ2-2; D remains unclear. CDR1 MNHNS and CDR2 SASEGT come from the germline V gene. This CDR3 is 16 amino acids long. The germline V and J ends were trimmed by 3 bases and 4 bases, with 15 bases remaining between them. CDR3 in DNA: TGTGCCAGCAGTGACTCCATTTGTAGGCCCACCGGGGAGCTGTTTTTT. Its protein product is CASSDSICRPTGELFF.

On this clonotype itself: A much larger clone is a single base away; this may be a read error. The chain couples TRBV5-1 to TRBJ1-2, with 8 nucleotides matching TRBD1. Germline V gives CDR1 SGHRS, CDR2 YFSETQ. CDR3 length: 14 residues. The CDR3, as DNA: TGCGTCAGCAGCTCCCGACTCAGGGGGCACGGCTACACCTTC. Translation gives CVSSSRLRGHGYTF.

The rearrangement uses TRBV14 and TRBJ2-7, with D unresolved. Near its end, the DNA agrees better with TRBJ2-1, so the J call may be wrong. Germline loops: CDR1 SGHDN, CDR2 FVKESK. The CDR3 sequence is 11 residues long. The CDR3 DNA reads TGTGCCAGCAGCCCCGGGTTTGAGCAGTTCTTC. Protein sequence: CASSPGFEQFF.